The source of this T cell receptor (beta chain) is a study of T cells after yellow fever vaccination. CDR3 length equals 17 residues. Trimming stripped 2 bases from V and 2 bases from J, with 18 bases between. Germline-derived CDR1 and CDR2 are LGHDT and YNNKEL (reference sequence). They built TCR cDNA with 5'RACE template switching, a step that put in a universal primer site and UMIs. TCRdb ran MiXCR on the 5' RACE reads and lists one entry per CDR3 protein. The repertoire consists of about 330,000 distinct CDR3 sequences, with over 4% occurring once and the leading ten covering approximately 23%. Study-wide results and limits: CD4 and CD8 compartments shared a small share of clonotypes, likely from convergent recombination. Peaking faster, on day 5 versus 15, the secondary response was nonetheless weaker.

A note on this clonotype: Its specificity is not known.

This receptor was taken from a man aged 18 to 30 who received the YFV17D yellow fever vaccine. Sequencing used PBMCs, obtained 5 days after the yellow fever booster vaccination. The chain recombines TRBV3-1 with TRBJ2-5, with a tentative D call TRBD2 (5 bases). The CDR3 DNA is TGTGCCAGCAGCCAAAGGCCGAACTACGGGATACAAGAGACCCAGTACTTC. It encodes CASSQRPNYGIQETQYF.